This T cell receptor (beta chain) was sequenced during a study of T cells in Graves' hyperthyroidism and ophthalmopathy (dated by TCRdb to between 2017 and 2020). Regarding the complete study: Peripheral blood samples were taken at the time of initial diagnosis, prior to any treatment. The paper reports TCR Vbeta CDR3 sequencing of some 140 peripheral blood samples: approximately 41 ophthalmopathy, 75 to 80 hyperthyroidism and 17 progressor patients. Prospective prediction of ophthalmopathy was tested in an independent validation cohort consisting of 18 hyperthyroidism patients and 15 to 17 patients who later progressed to ophthalmopathy. To identify TCR V-J signatures that set the groups apart, the researchers used a discovery cohort of more than 95 patients, made up of 43 with Graves' ophthalmopathy and about 60 with stable Graves' hyperthyroidism. The approximately 100 discovery patients were randomly divided into training and test sets at a 7:3 ratio. After sampling, hyperthyroidism patients received methimazole starting at 30 mg daily, and ophthalmopathy patients received high-dose intravenous methylprednisolone. In more than five Graves' hyperthyroidism patients, the study also compared T-cell repertoires from thyroid tissue with T-cell repertoires from blood. Broader findings and caveats from the paper: In validation, the model predicted progression to ophthalmopathy with over 60% sensitivity and 72% to 75% specificity, a median of 6.5 months before onset. In cross-validation, a model built on a 13 V-J signature told ophthalmopathy apart from stable hyperthyroidism with 87.88% sensitivity and around 84% specificity, and in testing the same model reached 80%/75%. Most expanded thyroid clonotypes (frequency above 0.001) were also detected in blood, a finding suggesting that blood repertoires may reflect thyroid immune responses. Sample size was not statistically predetermined, and blinding of investigators to group allocation was not performed.

About this clonotype: This clone's antigen is unknown. Per-base qualities were not stored, and no clone one base away is much larger.

The TCR beta CDR3 regions were amplified from RNA transcripts. The first round of RT-PCR for the TCR CDR3 was performed with the HTBI primer set and the Qiagen OneStep RT-PCR kit. Libraries were constructed in a second round of multiplex PCR, after which size selection and purification were carried out. The libraries were sequenced on an Illumina HiSeq2000 using paired-end 100 bp reads. The source study handled its data this way. SOAPnuke was used to process the raw data, removing reads that contained adapters or uncalled bases, had a mean Phred below 15, or lacked an exact match to the constant primer or identifier. High-quality paired reads were merged with COPE v1.2.5, and unique nucleotide sequences were defined as clonotypes. MiTCR v1.1 was used to align clonotypes to the IMGT TRBV, TRBD and TRBJ reference segments. Analysis was restricted to V-J combinations with a frequency above 0.0001, which covered about 99% of repertoires. A TCS score was defined as the ratio between F50 (clonal expansion) and ExV (chaos), using BLOSUM62-based TCRdist between CDR3 peptides within each V-J. Welch's t-statistics and random forest reduced roughly 500 V-J features to around 14, which were used in a naive Bayes classifier (R e1071). Using fastp trimming at Q25 and MiXCR clonotype assembly, TCRdb reanalyzed the public sequencing data and kept in-frame beta chains. Entries are consolidated by CDR3 protein sequence, retaining the most common genes and DNA. TCRdb, not the authors, supplied the V and J calls. This sample gives approximately 690,000 distinct CDR3 sequences in total; about a fifth of them show up just once. Approximately 30% of the sample rests with the top ten.

In the ophthalmopathy patients, disease was moderately to severely active, with a Clinical Activity Score of 3 or more, a NOSPECS grade of 4 or more, and a duration of less than 3 months. Patients with uncontrolled infections, other autoimmune diseases, pregnancy or lactation were excluded. Clinical symptoms, serum thyroxine and TRAb, thyroid ultrasound, and orbital computed tomography formed the basis for the diagnoses. PBMCs were isolated from 8 to 10 ml of fresh peripheral blood by Ficoll-Paque density gradient centrifugation. Total RNA was extracted with Trizol reagent, and quality was checked on an Agilent 2100 Bioanalyzer. Germline trimming amounts to 0 bases on V and 5 bases on J, with 7 as the count of junction bases outside the gene matches. The germline V gene supplies CDR1 SQVTM and CDR2 ANQGSEA. The cysteine opens and the phenylalanine closes a CDR3 of 15 amino acids. The retained sequence is limited to the CDR3, 45 bases, with the frame set at the first base.

The rearranged segments are TRBV29-1 and TRBJ1-2, and 9 junctional nucleotides match TRBD1. Sequencing used blood. The receptor was isolated from a man in his thirties or forties with Graves' ophthalmopathy. The nucleotide sequence reads as follows: TGCAGCGTTGAAGATCGCTCCGGACAGGGGTATGGCTACACCTTC. Its product reads: CSVEDRSGQGYGYTF.